The 12 T cell receptor beta chains listed next were all sequenced from one sample in a study of Ad26.COV2.S vaccination and SARS-CoV-2 variants. As for treatment: 15 to 20 received Ad26.COV2.S at low or high dose, single or two shots; roughly five received placebo; per-sample allocation not given. Material that was analyzed had been drawn on day 63 after the first vaccine or placebo injection. The method was immunoSEQ multiplex PCR; TCRdb's version includes in-frame clones alone and lacks a portion of them. The sample has approximately 300,000 clones, 85% to 90% seen once. The input for sequencing was peripheral blood, taken in a trial of Ad26.COV2.S vaccine versus placebo. These receptors were taken from a person aged 18-60 years who received the Ad26.COV2.S COVID-19 vaccine or a placebo.

V gene TRBV7-2 combines with J gene TRBJ1-2, with unresolved D. Germline V CDR1 and CDR2: SGHTA, FQGNSA. V was trimmed by 1 base and J by 5 bases, leaving 20 bases between them. This CDR3 has 17 amino acids. DNA for the CDR3: TGTGCCAGCAGCTTAGATCTGTCGGACGGGCGTCGGTATGGCTACACCTTC. As protein: CASSLDLSDGRRYGYTF. Filled out from reference TRBV7-2 and TRBJ1-2, the complete variable domain reads GAGVSQSPSNKVTEKGKDVELRCDPISGHTALYWYRQSLGQGLEFLIYFQGNSAPDKSGLPSDRFSAERTGGSVSTLTIQRTQQEDSAVYLCASSLDLSDGRRYGYTFGSGTRLTVV.

The V gene is TRBV15, the J gene TRBJ2-5; TRBD2 agrees at 7 bases. Germline CDR1 is LNHNV and CDR2 is YYDKDF (reference sequence). With 1 base clipped from V and 2 bases from J, the junction kept 7 bases outside the gene matches. The CDR3 is made up of 16 amino acids. In nucleotides, the CDR3 is TGTGCCACCAGCAGAGGGGGCGGGGGAGTTCAAGAGACCCAGTACTTC. It codes for CATSRGGGGVQETQYF.

The chain links TRBV19 to TRBJ2-5, with 7 bases identical to TRBD1. Germline CDR1 is LNHDA and CDR2 is SQIVND (reference sequence). With V trimmed by 3 bases and J by 2 bases, 6 bases remained unmatched. The CDR3 length is 15 residues. CDR3 nucleotide sequence: TGTGCCAGTAGTATCAACAGGGGTCTACAAGAGACCCAGTACTTC. Translating it yields CASSINRGLQETQYF.

The chain carries TRBV5-1 and TRBJ2-3; D gene uncertain. Germline V gives CDR1 SGHRS, CDR2 YFSETQ. Deletions cut 0 bases from V and 2 bases from J, with 7 bases between. This CDR3 has 14 amino acids. In nucleotides, the CDR3 is TGCGCCAGCAGCTTGGGTGAATTCACAGATACGCAGTATTTT. Translated, it gives CASSLGEFTDTQYF.

V is TRBV11-2 and J is TRBJ1-1; a possible D gene is TRBD1 (5 bases). V lost 5 bases and J lost 6, with 22 bases in between. Germline V CDR1 and CDR2: SGHAT, FQNNGV. CDR3 size: 16 residues. CDR3 region: CASSGNRGLGVAEAFF. CDR3 nucleotide sequence: TGTGCCAGCAGCGGTAACCGGGGACTTGGGGTGGCTGAAGCTTTCTTT.

The chain carries TRBV30 and TRBJ2-5; perhaps TRBD2 as D (6 bases). CDR1 GTSNPN and CDR2 SVGIG come from the germline V gene (reference sequence). This CDR3 spans 13 amino acids. V lost 5 bases and J lost 4, with 14 bases in between. The DNA of the CDR3 is TGTGCCTGGGCCACCGGGACTGGAGAGACCCAGTACTTC. Its protein product is CAWATGTGETQYF. The entire variable domain, with the rest obtained from reference TRBV30 and TRBJ2-5, is as follows: SQTIHQWPATLVQPVGSPLSLECTVEGTSNPNLYWYRQAAGRGLQLLFYSVGIGQISSEVPQNLSASRPQDRQFILSSKKLLLSDSGFYLCAWATGTGETQYFGPGTRLLVL.

This rearrangement joins TRBV11-2 to TRBJ2-5; D ambiguous. Trimming removed 5 bases at V and 4 bases at J, with 8 bases between. Germline lookup yields CDR1 SGHAT and CDR2 FQNNGV. This CDR3 spans 12 amino acids. Here the CDR3 reads CASSLRRETQYF. The CDR3 region has the DNA TGTGCCAGCAGCCTCAGGCGAGAGACCCAGTACTTC.

The rearrangement uses TRBV5-4 and TRBJ2-5; 7 bases map to TRBD1. With 4 bases clipped from V and 4 bases from J, the junction kept 10 bases outside the gene matches. CDR1 and CDR2 (germline): SGHNT, YYREEE (reference sequence). The CDR3 contains 15 residues. CDR3: CASSQGGASGETQYF. The CDR3 coding sequence is TGTGCCAGCAGCCAAGGGGGCGCTTCGGGAGAGACCCAGTACTTC.

The J gene is TRBJ1-5, the V gene TRBV3-1 (or the pseudogene TRBV3-2), with D tentatively TRBD1 (5 bases). This CDR3 has 14 amino acids. Deletions cut 4 bases from V and 2 bases from J, with 9 bases between. Germline CDR1 and CDR2: LGHDT and YNNKEL (reference sequence). CDR3 bases: TGTGCCAGCAGCCCTCGAGGGGGCAATCAGCCCCAGCATTTT. This encodes CASSPRGGNQPQHF.

This sequence joins TRBV11-2 and TRBJ1-4; 7 bases match TRBD1. CDR1 and CDR2 (germline): SGHAT, FQNNGV. Germline trimming cut 3 bases from V and 7 bases from J; bases unmatched to any gene: 8. The CDR3 has 15 amino acids. CDR3 protein: CASSFLGTASEKLFF. DNA for the CDR3: TGTGCCAGCAGCTTCCTGGGGACAGCCAGTGAAAAACTGTTTTTT.

CDR3 coding DNA: TGCGCCAGCAGCCAAGATCCTCCGTGGGAACTAGCGGGGGGCATTCAGTACTTC. Protein sequence: CASSQDPPWELAGGIQYF. V usage is TRBV4-3 and J usage is TRBJ2-4, with 12 bases identical to TRBD2. J was trimmed by 9 bases and V by 0 bases; bases with no gene match: 12. The CDR3 is 18 amino acids. CDR1 LGHNA and CDR2 YSLEER come from the germline V gene.

V usage is TRBV5-6 and J usage is TRBJ1-1; a weak D match, TRBD1 (5 bases). Trimming shortened V by 1 base and J by 11 bases, and 15 bases separated the two germline ends. The CDR3 has 13 residues. Germline V gives CDR1 SGHDT, CDR2 YYEEEE. The CDR3: CASSLPTATGAFF. CDR3 coding DNA: TGTGCCAGCAGCTTGCCGACAGCAACTGGGGCTTTCTTT. Complete variable domain (other parts from reference TRBV5-6 and TRBJ1-1): DAGVTQSPTHLIKTRGQQVTLRCSPKSGHDTVSWYQQALGQGPQFIFQYYEEEERQRGNFPDRFSGHQFPNYSSELNVNALLLGDSALYLCASSLPTATGAFFGQGTRLTVV.